The rows below give T cell receptor beta chains drawn from one sample of a study of shared clonotypes between healthy human individuals. This table comes from immunoSEQ multiplex PCR, and its TCRdb copy is limited to in-frame clones, with some not included. In the table there are 2 million to 2.5 million clones, approximately 95% of which are singletons. Sequencing was performed on naive CD4+ T cells from PBMCs. The receptors were gathered from a man aged 18 to 30 in good health. Some clones in this sample may be carry-over from other donors' samples. Both conserved end residues are part of each CDR3. Fields, in order: J gene, CDR3 length, V gene, D gene, CDR3 DNA, CDR3 protein. A D gene is named only where the DNA matches it firmly.

J: TRBJ2-5; length: 14; V: TRBV19; D: NA; DNA: TGTGCCAGTCGAGGGGCGGGACTCCAAGAGACCCAGTACTTC; CDR3: CASRGAGLQETQYF
J: TRBJ1-5; length: 14; V: TRBV7-2; D: NA; DNA: TGTGCCAGCAGCTTTAATGACTTTAATCAGCCCCAGCATTTT; CDR3: CASSFNDFNQPQHF
J: TRBJ2-7; length: 15; V: TRBV6-1; D: NA; DNA: TGTGCCAGCCGGAGCGGTCCTTCGGCCTCCTACGAGCAGTACTTC; CDR3: CASRSGPSASYEQYF
J: TRBJ2-2; length: 16; V: TRBV9; D: TRBD2; DNA: TGTGCCAGCAGCGTAGAGCTAGCGGGATTGGGCGGGGAGCTGTTTTTT; CDR3: CASSVELAGLGGELFF
J: TRBJ1-1; length: 15; V: TRBV10-3; D: TRBD1; DNA: TGTGCCATCAGTCCCGGACAGGTTAGGGACCCTGAAGCTTTCTTT; CDR3: CAISPGQVRDPEAFF
J: TRBJ2-1; length: 12; V: TRBV4-1; D: NA; DNA: TGCGCCAGCAGCCAACGGGTTAATGAGCAGTTCTTC; CDR3: CASSQRVNEQFF
J: TRBJ1-2; length: 13; V: TRBV10-3; D: NA; DNA: TGTGCCATCGGCGGCAGGGAGCCCTATGGCTACACCTTC; CDR3: CAIGGREPYGYTF
J: TRBJ2-7; length: 12; V: TRBV5-6; D: NA; DNA: TGTGCCAGCAGCTTCCAGTCCCTCGAGCAGTACTTC; CDR3: CASSFQSLEQYF
J: TRBJ1-3; length: 20; V: TRBV9; D: NA; DNA: TGTGCCAGCAGCCCAGTCTTCTCCAGGGAGGGCAGGGAAACTGGAAACACCATATATTTT; CDR3: CASSPVFSREGRETGNTIYF
J: TRBJ2-5; length: 14; V: TRBV4-1; D: NA; DNA: TGCGCCAGCAGCCAATTATCGATCCAAGAGACCCAGTACTTC; CDR3: CASSQLSIQETQYF
J: TRBJ1-2; length: 14; V: TRBV28; D: NA; DNA: TGTGCCAGCACCCACACGGGGGTGGACTATGGCTACACCTTC; CDR3: CASTHTGVDYGYTF
J: TRBJ2-7; length: 16; V: TRBV28; D: TRBD1; DNA: TGTGCCAGCAGTTTATCCCCAAATGACAGGGGGAACGAGCAGTACTTC; CDR3: CASSLSPNDRGNEQYF
J: TRBJ1-5; length: 16; V: TRBV10-3; D: TRBD1; DNA: TGTGCCATCAGCGAGAGGGGGCCTATGAGCAATCAGCCCCAGCATTTT; CDR3: CAISERGPMSNQPQHF
J: TRBJ1-2; length: 18; V: TRBV11-2; D: TRBD1; DNA: TGTGCCAGCAGCTTGGTCACAGGGGGCGCATCCCAAACCTATGGCTACACCTTC; CDR3: CASSLVTGGASQTYGYTF
J: TRBJ1-1; length: 13; V: TRBV25-1; D: TRBD1; DNA: TGTGCCAGCGGGGGACAGGGTCTCGCTGAAGCTTTCTTT; CDR3: CASGGQGLAEAFF
J: TRBJ1-5; length: 17; V: TRBV19; D: NA; DNA: TGTGCCAGTAGTATAGTTTTCCGGCAGACTTTCAATCAGCCCCAGCATTTT; CDR3: CASSIVFRQTFNQPQHF
J: TRBJ1-3; length: 15; V: TRBV27; D: TRBD1; DNA: TGTGCCAGCAGCCCCTTCAGACAGGGGAGAAACACCATATATTTT; CDR3: CASSPFRQGRNTIYF
J: TRBJ1-2; length: 13; V: TRBV27; D: TRBD1; DNA: TGTGCCAGCAGTGTTACAGGGGCCTATGGCTACACCTTC; CDR3: CASSVTGAYGYTF
J: TRBJ2-1; length: 15; V: TRBV7-9; D: TRBD2; DNA: TGTGCCAGCAGCTTAGCTACTAGCGGGACGCATGAGCAGTTCTTC; CDR3: CASSLATSGTHEQFF
J: TRBJ2-5; length: 17; V: TRBV19; D: TRBD2; DNA: TGTGCCAGTAGTATCAACAAGTTAGCGGGTTACCAAGAGACCCAGTACTTC; CDR3: CASSINKLAGYQETQYF
J: TRBJ2-1; length: 16; V: TRBV5-1; D: TRBD2; DNA: TGCGCCAGCAGCTTGGTGAGCGGGAGGGCCTACAATGAGCAGTTCTTC; CDR3: CASSLVSGRAYNEQFF
J: TRBJ2-7; length: 13; V: TRBV2; D: TRBD2; DNA: TGTGCCAGCAACAGCGGGAGCTCCTACGAGCAGTACTTC; CDR3: CASNSGSSYEQYF